This TCR beta chain was identified in a study of sequential checkpoint blockade in melanoma. As to treatment: randomized to nivolumab then ipilimumab (arm A) or the reverse (arm B). Sorted cells were live CD3+CD8+, lacking CD19 and CD56, from PBMCs. V lost 1 base to trimming and J lost 4 bases, with 11 bases between them. The germline V gene has CDR1 MGHRA and CDR2 YSYEKL. The CDR3 length is 14 residues. Here immunoSEQ multiplex PCR was the method, and the copy in TCRdb shows in-frame clones only, minus some. The sample shows about 40,000 clones, 70% to 90% of them seen only once. Comments on this clone: Other DNA sequences in this specimen translate into the identical CDR3.

The receptor was isolated from a human donor with melanoma. The sequencing here drew on CD8+ T cells sorted from blood (inferred from file names), taken from a patient given nivolumab and ipilimumab in sequence. This sequence joins TRBV4-1 and TRBJ2-7, with a weak D call TRBD1 (6 bases). CDR3 loop: CASSQVQGSYEQYF. CDR3 nucleotide sequence: TGCGCCAGCAGCCAAGTCCAGGGGAGTTACGAGCAGTACTTC.